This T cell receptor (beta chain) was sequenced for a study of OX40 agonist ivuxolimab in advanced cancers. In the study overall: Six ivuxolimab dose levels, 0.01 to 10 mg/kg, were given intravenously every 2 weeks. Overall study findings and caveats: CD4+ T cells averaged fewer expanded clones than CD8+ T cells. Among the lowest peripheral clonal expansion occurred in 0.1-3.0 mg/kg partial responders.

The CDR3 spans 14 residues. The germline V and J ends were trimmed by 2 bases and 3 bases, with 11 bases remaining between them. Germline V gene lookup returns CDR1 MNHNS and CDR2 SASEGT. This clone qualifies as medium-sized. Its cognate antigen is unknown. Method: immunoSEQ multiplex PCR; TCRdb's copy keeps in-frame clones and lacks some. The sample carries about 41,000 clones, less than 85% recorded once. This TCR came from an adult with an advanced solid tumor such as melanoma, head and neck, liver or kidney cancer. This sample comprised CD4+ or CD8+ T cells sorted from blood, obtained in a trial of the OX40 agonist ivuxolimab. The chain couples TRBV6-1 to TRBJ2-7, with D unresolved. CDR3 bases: TGTGCCAGCAGTGAAATGGAACAGAGCTACGAGCAGTACTTC. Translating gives CASSEMEQSYEQYF.